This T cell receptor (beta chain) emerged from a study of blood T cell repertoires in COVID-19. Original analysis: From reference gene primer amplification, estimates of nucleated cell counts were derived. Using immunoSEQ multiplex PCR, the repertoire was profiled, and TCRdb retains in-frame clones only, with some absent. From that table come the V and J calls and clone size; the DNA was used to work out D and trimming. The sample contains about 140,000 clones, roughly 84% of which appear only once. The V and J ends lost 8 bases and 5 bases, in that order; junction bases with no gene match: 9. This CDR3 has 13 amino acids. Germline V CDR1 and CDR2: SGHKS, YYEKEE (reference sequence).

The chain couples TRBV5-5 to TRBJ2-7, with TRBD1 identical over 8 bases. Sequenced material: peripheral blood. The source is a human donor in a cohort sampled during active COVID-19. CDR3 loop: CASADREYHEQYF. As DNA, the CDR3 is TGTGCCAGTGCGGACAGGGAGTACCACGAGCAGTACTTC.